This entry lists 27 T cell receptor beta chains sequenced from one sample in a study of shared clonotypes between healthy human individuals. The method was immunoSEQ multiplex PCR; TCRdb's version includes in-frame clones alone and lacks a portion of them. The sample gives a few million clones, around nine tenths of which show up once; roughly 0.13% is in the top ten. The sample was naive CD4+ T cells sorted from blood. The subset was: CD45RA+ positively selected. These receptors were obtained from a man younger than 35 in good health.

The chain combines TRBV6-4 with TRBJ1-4; 10 positions match TRBD1. The CDR3 extends over 17 amino acids. Germline values: CDR1 MRHNA, CDR2 SNTAGT. Trimming at V came to 0 bases and at J to 0 bases, leaving 1 base not matched to a gene. CDR3 nucleotide sequence: TGTGCCAGCAGTGACTCGGGACAGGGGACAACTAATGAAAAACTGTTTTTT. It encodes CASSDSGQGTTNEKLFF.

CDR3 in amino acids: CASSESRVVTGELFF. The DNA for the CDR3 is TGTGCCAGCAGTGAATCAAGAGTAGTGACCGGGGAGCTGTTTTTT. J is TRBJ2-2 and V is TRBV2; D not resolved. The V gene lost 2 bases and the J gene lost 5 bases, with 12 bases spanning the gap. The CDR3 contains 15 residues. Germline loops: CDR1 SNHLY, CDR2 FYNNEI.

V gene TRBV14 combines with J gene TRBJ2-3; D gene unclear. Per the germline V gene, CDR1 is SGHDN and CDR2 is FVKESK. The V gene lost 2 bases and the J gene lost 4 bases, with 16 bases spanning the gap. The CDR3 covers 16 residues. CDR3 region: CASSQFGRKPPDTQYF. CDR3 DNA: TGTGCCAGCAGCCAATTCGGAAGGAAGCCCCCAGATACGCAGTATTTT.

Concerning this clone: The sample has other DNA sequences that encode this CDR3 too. This sequence joins TRBV28 and TRBJ2-7; TRBD2 is a possible D gene (5 bases). The germline V and J ends were trimmed by 2 bases and 0 bases, with 8 bases remaining between them. Germline lookup yields CDR1 MDHEN and CDR2 SYDVKM. The CDR3 length is 14 residues. The DNA for the CDR3 is TGTGCCAGCAGTTTAGCGGGTGGCTCCTACGAGCAGTACTTC. It translates to CASSLAGGSYEQYF.

This clone was seen a single time. The chain carries TRBV11-2 and TRBJ2-2, with D hard to call. V lost 7 bases and J 0 bases, leaving 15 bases between the germline ends. This CDR3 contains 16 residues. Germline V gene data show CDR1 as SGHAT and CDR2 as FQNNGV. CDR3 bases: TGTGCCAGCACGCCAAGGCACCGGGCGAACACCGGGGAGCTGTTTTTT. It translates to CASTPRHRANTGELFF.

The chain links TRBV6-1 to TRBJ2-7, with 7 bases that match TRBD1. The germline V gene has CDR1 MNHNS and CDR2 SASEGT. V shed 6 bases and J 2 bases; nucleotides not matched to a gene: 4. The CDR3 spans 13 residues. CDR3: CASSVQGAYEQYF. The CDR3 nucleotides are TGTGCCAGCAGCGTCCAGGGGGCCTACGAGCAGTACTTC.

This rearrangement joins TRBV6-5 to TRBJ1-2; D is ambiguous. CDR1 and CDR2 (germline): MNHEY, SVGAGI. With 6 bases removed from V and 4 bases from J, the gap between germline ends came to 15 bases. The CDR3 is made up of 14 amino acids. CDR3 in DNA: TGTGCCAGCAGCTTACAGCCAACCCTCTATGGCTACACCTTC. This translates into CASSLQPTLYGYTF.

This clone was observed a single time. This chain links TRBV28 with TRBJ2-1, with D possibly TRBD1 on 6 matching bases. Germline CDR1 MDHEN, CDR2 SYDVKM. V lost 5 bases to trimming and J lost 4 bases, with 18 bases between them. The CDR3 totals 16 residues. The CDR3 protein is CASSQGARGTYNEQFF. The CDR3 DNA is TGTGCCAGCAGTCAAGGGGCCAGGGGTACTTACAATGAGCAGTTCTTC.

Concerning this clone: Other DNA sequences from this sample encode an identical CDR3 as well. The genes are TRBV5-1 and TRBJ1-1; D remains unclear. Between the trimmed V and J ends, which lost 4 bases and 4 bases, there was a span of 14 bases. The CDR3 has 14 amino acids. From germline, CDR1 is SGHRS and CDR2 YFSETQ. CDR3: CASSLGRGSTEAFF. The DNA of the CDR3 is TGCGCCAGCAGCCTGGGCCGAGGGAGCACTGAAGCTTTCTTT.

J is TRBJ2-2 and V is TRBV9; 10 bases are a match to TRBD2. This CDR3 contains 16 residues. The junction had 6 bases not matched to a gene; V was cut back by 0 bases and J by 7 bases. Germline V gene sequence: CDR1 SGDLS, CDR2 YYNGEE. The DNA for the CDR3 is TGTGCCAGCAGCGTAGCAGCGGGAGGGCCCAGCGGGGAGCTGTTTTTT. Protein sequence: CASSVAAGGPSGELFF.

The V gene is TRBV28, the J gene TRBJ2-7; D uncertain. Germline-derived CDR1 and CDR2 are MDHEN and SYDVKM. With 2 bases removed from V and 6 bases from J, the gap between germline ends came to 5 bases. The CDR3 extends over 11 amino acids. The CDR3 sequence is CASSLISEQYF. DNA of the CDR3: TGTGCCAGCAGTTTAATCTCCGAGCAGTACTTC.

In its sample, this clone was seen once. The CDR3 DNA reads TGCGCCAGCAGCTTGACAGCGGGGGAAGATACGCAGTATTTT. It is translated as CASSLTAGEDTQYF. The chain couples TRBV5-1 to TRBJ2-3, with 8 bases fitting TRBD2. There are 14 residues in the CDR3. CDR1 SGHRS and CDR2 YFSETQ come from the germline V gene. The J segment lost 5 bases and the V segment lost 1 base, leaving 3 bases of the junction unmatched. The full variable domain, its missing parts supplied by reference TRBV5-1 and TRBJ2-3, is KAGVTQTPRYLIKTRGQQVTLSCSPISGHRSVSWYQQTPGQGLQFLFEYFSETQRNKGNFPGRFSGRQFSNSRSEMNVSTLELGDSALYLCASSLTAGEDTQYFGPGTRLTVL.

This clone was observed once. The V call is TRBV7-9, the J call TRBJ2-1, with D unclear. Trimming pared 5 bases from V and 4 bases from J, leaving 12 bases between. The germline V gene has CDR1 SEHNR and CDR2 FQNEAQ (reference sequence). The CDR3 has 14 residues. This chain's CDR3 is CASSQRLPYNEQFF. The CDR3, as DNA: TGTGCCAGCAGCCAACGCTTGCCTTACAATGAGCAGTTCTTC. Full variable domain (missing parts from reference TRBV7-9 and TRBJ2-1): DTGVSQNPRHKITKRGQNVTFRCDPISEHNRLYWYRQTLGQGPEFLTYFQNEAQLEKSRLLSDRFSAERPKGSFSTLEIQRTEQGDSAMYLCASSQRLPYNEQFFGPGTRLTVL.

The rearrangement links TRBV6-5 to TRBJ2-7; D not resolved. The CDR3 runs to 13 residues. With 0 bases removed from V and 6 bases from J, the gap between germline ends came to 9 bases. CDR1 and CDR2 from the germline V gene are MNHEY and SVGAGI. DNA for the CDR3: TGTGCCAGCAGTTACTCCTCCTCGCTCGAGCAGTACTTC. Residues: CASSYSSSLEQYF.

This chain links TRBV5-1 with TRBJ2-1; the match to TRBD2 covers 10 bases. This CDR3 spans 15 amino acids. Looked up from germline, CDR1 is SGHRS and CDR2 is YFSETQ. V lost 6 bases and J lost 4; bases outside the gene matches: 7. Written as DNA, the CDR3 is TGCGCCAGCACCCTGAGGACTAGCGGATACAATGAGCAGTTCTTC. Its protein is CASTLRTSGYNEQFF.

The CDR3 is CAWNDHLGEQYF. Written as DNA, the CDR3 is TGTGCCTGGAACGACCACCTGGGTGAGCAGTACTTC. The chain employs TRBV30 and TRBJ2-5; no firm D call. V lost 4 bases and J lost 11, with 17 bases in between. CDR3 size: 12 residues. The V gene's germline CDR1 is GTSNPN and CDR2 SVGIG (reference sequence).

The rearrangement uses TRBV4-1 and TRBJ2-3; D is undetermined. V was clipped by 0 bases and J by 0 bases, with 13 bases between them. The CDR3 contains 17 residues. Per germline, CDR1 MGHRA and CDR2 YSYEKL. The CDR3 DNA follows: TGCGCCAGCAGCCAAGATGTCGCGCGGTCTAGCACAGATACGCAGTATTTT. This codes for CASSQDVARSSTDTQYF.

This clone came up once. This chain joins TRBV28 and TRBJ1-2; no clear D gene. CDR1 is MDHEN, CDR2 SYDVKM, per germline. CDR3 size: 13 residues. V was pared by 3 bases and J by 7 bases, with 12 bases between. The CDR3 region is CASSFEGGGGYTF. The CDR3 DNA is TGTGCCAGCAGTTTTGAGGGAGGAGGTGGCTACACCTTC.

This clone was counted a single time. The gene calls are TRBV7-9 and TRBJ1-2, with TRBD1 as a possible D gene (6 bases). V lost 0 bases to trimming and J lost 5 bases, with 13 bases between them. Germline V gene sequence: CDR1 SEHNR, CDR2 FQNEAQ (reference sequence). The length of the CDR3 is 15 residues. The DNA of the CDR3 is TGTGCCAGCAGCTTAGCGCAGGGGCAGGGGTATGGCTACACCTTC. Translating gives CASSLAQGQGYGYTF.

The chain has TRBV14 and TRBJ2-1; TRBD1 might be the D (6 bases). Looked up from germline, CDR1 is SGHDN and CDR2 is FVKESK. The CDR3 is made up of 17 amino acids. Trimming stripped 1 base from V and 3 bases from J, with 16 bases between. As DNA, the CDR3 is TGTGCCAGCAGCCAAGGTCAGGGGCGGAATGGCTACAATGAGCAGTTCTTC. This gives the protein CASSQGQGRNGYNEQFF.

The rearrangement uses TRBV10-1 and TRBJ2-5, with 15 bases identical to TRBD2. The V and J ends lost 6 bases and 5 bases, in that order; junction bases with no gene match: 7. This CDR3 has 16 amino acids. CDR1 is WNHNN and CDR2 is SYGVQD in the germline V gene (reference sequence). The CDR3 loop reads CASSQGLAGGLETQYF. CDR3 DNA: TGCGCCAGCAGCCAAGGACTAGCGGGAGGGCTGGAGACCCAGTACTTC.

The rearrangement links TRBV14 to TRBJ1-1; D is perhaps TRBD1 (6 bases). The CDR3 loop spans 16 amino acids. Trimming pared 2 bases from V and 0 bases from J, leaving 13 bases between. Per germline, CDR1 SGHDN and CDR2 FVKESK. In nucleotides, the CDR3 is TGTGCCAGCAGCCAAAAAGGGGGGGGACTGAACACTGAAGCTTTCTTT. It encodes CASSQKGGGLNTEAFF.

V gene TRBV6-5 combines with J gene TRBJ1-2, with no clear D. The germline V gene encodes CDR1 MNHEY and CDR2 SVGAGI. This CDR3 comprises 14 residues. The ends were cut back, 6 bases at V and 8 bases at J, with 19 bases in the middle. The CDR3 nucleotides read TGTGCCAGCAGCCTCCTGGCCCGGGCGGAAGGCTACACCTTC. It yields the protein CASSLLARAEGYTF.

Comments on this clone: In the same sample, other DNA sequences code for this CDR3. The genes are TRBV20-1 and TRBJ2-5; no definite D call. Germline CDR1 is DFQATT and CDR2 is SNEGSKA (reference sequence). This CDR3 region has 11 residues. Trimming removed 4 bases from V and 2 bases from J, with 5 bases in between. The CDR3 bases are TGCAGTGCTAAACCTCAAGAGACCCAGTACTTC. Its translation is CSAKPQETQYF.

This sequence joins TRBV4-3 and TRBJ1-5; D uncertain. V lost 4 bases, J lost 1 base, and 11 bases lay in between. CDR1 and CDR2 (germline): LGHNA, YSLEER. The CDR3 totals 15 residues. CDR3 sequence: CASSLSRWSNQPQHF. CDR3 in DNA: TGCGCCAGCAGCCTTTCCCGATGGAGCAATCAGCCCCAGCATTTT.

The chain is built from TRBV5-1 and TRBJ2-2; TRBD2 matches at 11 bases. The CDR3 consists of 16 residues. Germline trimming cut 4 bases from V and 6 bases from J; bases unmatched to any gene: 8. Looked up from germline, CDR1 is SGHRS and CDR2 is YFSETQ. CDR3 bases: TGCGCCAGCAGCCCCTATAGCGGGGGGGCGGCCGGGGAGCTGTTTTTT. It is translated as CASSPYSGGAAGELFF. Together with reference TRBV5-1 and TRBJ2-2, the CDR3 gives the full variable domain: KAGVTQTPRYLIKTRGQQVTLSCSPISGHRSVSWYQQTPGQGLQFLFEYFSETQRNKGNFPGRFSGRQFSNSRSEMNVSTLELGDSALYLCASSPYSGGAAGELFFGEGSRLTVL.

This sequence joins TRBV19 and TRBJ2-5, with D perhaps assigned TRBD1 or TRBD2 (5 bases each). Looked up from germline, CDR1 is LNHDA and CDR2 is SQIVND (reference sequence). Trimming cost V 5 bases and J 4 bases, with 17 bases left between them. This CDR3 has 15 residues. The CDR3 nucleotides are TGTGCCAGTAGTGCAGGGACCGCCCCAACAGAGACCCAGTACTTC. Amino acid sequence: CASSAGTAPTETQYF.